This TCR beta chain was retrieved from a study of cytomegalovirus exposure and HLA in healthy donors. The study ran its PCR with 60 Vbeta and 13 Jbeta primers. Using immunoSEQ multiplex PCR, the repertoire was profiled, and TCRdb retains in-frame clones only, with some absent. The top ten hold 1.5% to 2% of the sample, which has about 140,000 clones, about three quarters seen once. This CDR3 region has 16 residues. Germline CDR1 MNHEY, CDR2 SMNVEV (reference sequence). V lost 6 bases, J lost 4 bases, and 21 bases lay in between. This clone showed up just once. Other DNA sequences in the same sample also yield this CDR3.

This TCR came from a female donor in good health and CMV-seronegative. The specimen was PBMCs. V gene TRBV27 combines with J gene TRBJ1-2, with D perhaps matching TRBD1 (6 bases). In DNA, the CDR3 is TGTGCCAGCAGCTTTGCTTCCTCAGGGGCCTTCTATGGCTACACCTTC. Protein product: CASSFASSGAFYGYTF.